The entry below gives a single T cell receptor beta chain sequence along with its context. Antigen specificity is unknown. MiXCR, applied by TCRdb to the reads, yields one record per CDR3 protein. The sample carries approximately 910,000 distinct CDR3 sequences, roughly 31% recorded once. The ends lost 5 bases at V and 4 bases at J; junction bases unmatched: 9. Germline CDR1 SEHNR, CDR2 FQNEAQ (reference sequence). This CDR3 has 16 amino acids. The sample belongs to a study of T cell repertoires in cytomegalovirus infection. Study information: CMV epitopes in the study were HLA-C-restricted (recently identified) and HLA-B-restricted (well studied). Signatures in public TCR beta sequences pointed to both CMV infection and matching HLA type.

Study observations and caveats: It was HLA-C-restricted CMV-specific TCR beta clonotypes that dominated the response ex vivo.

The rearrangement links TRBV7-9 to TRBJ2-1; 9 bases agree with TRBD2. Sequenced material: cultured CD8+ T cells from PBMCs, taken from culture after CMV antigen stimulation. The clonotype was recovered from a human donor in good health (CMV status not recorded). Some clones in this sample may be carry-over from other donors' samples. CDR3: CASSPRESGGYNEQFF. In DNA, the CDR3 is TGTGCCAGCAGCCCCCGTGAGAGCGGGGGGTACAATGAGCAGTTCTTC.